The sequence of this T cell receptor (beta chain) was determined in a study of cytomegalovirus exposure and HLA in healthy donors. In the study overall: Around 80 million unique TCRs from HLA-typed donors were held in an early data release. Regarding the study as a whole: Other equally common chains were less clonally expanded than HLA-associated TCR beta chains, a later analysis showed. Segments of the TCR beta V type were, in most cases, productive about 87% or about 30% of the time in an earlier analysis.

As for this clone: Its cognate antigen is unknown.

The study sampled nominally healthy donors, though unrecorded immune exposures were likely. CDR1 and CDR2 (germline): SGHRS, YFSETQ. CDR3 length: 15 residues. V lost 0 bases and J 2 bases, leaving 11 bases between the germline ends. The PCR used 60 Vbeta and 13 Jbeta primers. Assay: immunoSEQ multiplex PCR; the TCRdb copy retains only in-frame clones and omits some. The sample lists some 130,000 clones, 66% seen once, with 1.5% to 2% in the top ten. This sequence was found in a human donor in good health. Material for sequencing was PBMCs. The chain joins TRBV5-1 to TRBJ1-1; maybe TRBD1 (5 bases). The CDR3 DNA reads as TGCGCCAGCAGCTTGGGGGCAGGGCTTAACACTGAAGCTTTCTTT. Encoded protein: CASSLGAGLNTEAFF.